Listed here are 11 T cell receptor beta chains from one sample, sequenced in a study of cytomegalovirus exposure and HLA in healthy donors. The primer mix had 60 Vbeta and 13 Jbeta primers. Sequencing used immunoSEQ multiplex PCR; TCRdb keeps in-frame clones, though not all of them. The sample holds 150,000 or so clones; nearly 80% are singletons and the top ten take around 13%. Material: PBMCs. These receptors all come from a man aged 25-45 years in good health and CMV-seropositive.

The CDR3 region is CASNGGLAGTSYEQYF. Here the CDR3 DNA reads TGTGCCAGCAACGGAGGACTAGCGGGAACCTCCTACGAGCAGTACTTC. This chain joins TRBV7-9 and TRBJ2-7, with 12 bases lining up with TRBD2. The germline CDR1 and CDR2 sequences are SEHNR and FQNEAQ (reference sequence). CDR3 size: 16 residues. J gave up 0 bases and V 7 bases, and 7 bases lay outside the gene matches. The variable domain in full, completed from reference TRBV7-9 and TRBJ2-7, reads DTGVSQNPRHKITKRGQNVTFRCDPISEHNRLYWYRQTLGQGPEFLTYFQNEAQLEKSRLLSDRFSAERPKGSFSTLEIQRTEQGDSAMYLCASNGGLAGTSYEQYFGPGTRLTVT.

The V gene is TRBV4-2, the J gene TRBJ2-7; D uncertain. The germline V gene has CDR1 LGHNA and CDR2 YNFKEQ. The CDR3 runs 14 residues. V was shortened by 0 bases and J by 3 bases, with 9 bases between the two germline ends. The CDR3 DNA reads TGTGCCAGCAGCCAAGATTTGTCTTTCTACGAGCAGTACTTC. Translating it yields CASSQDLSFYEQYF.

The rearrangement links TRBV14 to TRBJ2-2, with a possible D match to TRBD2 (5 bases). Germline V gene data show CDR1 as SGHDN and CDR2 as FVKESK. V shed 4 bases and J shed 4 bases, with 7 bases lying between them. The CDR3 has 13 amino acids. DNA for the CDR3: TGTGCCAGCAGCCTGAGGGTCACCGGGGAGCTGTTTTTT. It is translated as CASSLRVTGELFF.

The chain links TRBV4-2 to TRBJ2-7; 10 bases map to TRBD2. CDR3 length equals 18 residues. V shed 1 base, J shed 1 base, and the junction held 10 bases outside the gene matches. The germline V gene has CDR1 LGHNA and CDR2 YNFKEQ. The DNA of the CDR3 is TGTGCCAGCAGCCAAGGAGGGCCTAGCGGGAGAGGGTCCTACGAGCAGTACTTC. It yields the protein CASSQGGPSGRGSYEQYF.

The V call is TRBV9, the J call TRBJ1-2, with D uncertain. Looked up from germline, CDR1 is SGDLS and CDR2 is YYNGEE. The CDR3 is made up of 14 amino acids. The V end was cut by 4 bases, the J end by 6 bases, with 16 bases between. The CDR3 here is CASSPDGSYHGYTF. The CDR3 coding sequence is TGTGCCAGCAGCCCCGACGGGTCTTACCATGGCTACACCTTC.

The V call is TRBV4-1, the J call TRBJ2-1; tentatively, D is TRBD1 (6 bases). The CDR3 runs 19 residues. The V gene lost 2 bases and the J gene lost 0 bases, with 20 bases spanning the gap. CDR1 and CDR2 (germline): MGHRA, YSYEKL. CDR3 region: CASSQKDLRGKDSYNEQFF. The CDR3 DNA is TGCGCCAGCAGCCAAAAGGACCTGAGGGGGAAGGACTCCTACAATGAGCAGTTCTTC.

The CDR3 sequence is CASQLAGGSYNEQFF. The CDR3 region has the DNA TGTGCCAGTCAACTAGCGGGTGGGTCCTACAATGAGCAGTTCTTC. The genes are TRBV19 and TRBJ2-1; 9 bases are shared with TRBD2. CDR3 length: 15 amino acids. The germline V gene encodes CDR1 LNHDA and CDR2 SQIVND (reference sequence). The junction had 6 bases not matched to a gene; V was cut back by 8 bases and J by 1 base.

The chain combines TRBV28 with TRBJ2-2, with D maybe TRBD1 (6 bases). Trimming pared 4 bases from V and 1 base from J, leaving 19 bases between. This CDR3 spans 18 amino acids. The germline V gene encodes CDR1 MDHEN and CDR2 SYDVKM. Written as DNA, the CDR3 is TGTGCCAGCAGTTCCCCCGGCACAGGGTTTCGGAACACCGGGGAGCTGTTTTTT. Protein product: CASSSPGTGFRNTGELFF.

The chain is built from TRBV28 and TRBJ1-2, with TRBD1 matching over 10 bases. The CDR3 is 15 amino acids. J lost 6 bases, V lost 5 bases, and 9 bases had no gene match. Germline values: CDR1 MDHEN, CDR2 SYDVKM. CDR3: CASSVPGQGRNGYTF. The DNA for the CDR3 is TGTGCCAGCAGTGTCCCGGGACAGGGGCGGAATGGCTACACCTTC.

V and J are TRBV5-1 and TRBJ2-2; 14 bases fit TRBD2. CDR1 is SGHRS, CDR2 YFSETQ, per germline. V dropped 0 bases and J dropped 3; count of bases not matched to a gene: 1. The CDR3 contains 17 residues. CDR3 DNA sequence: TGCGCCAGCAGCTTGGAGGGACTAGCGGGAGACACCGGGGAGCTGTTTTTT. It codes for CASSLEGLAGDTGELFF.

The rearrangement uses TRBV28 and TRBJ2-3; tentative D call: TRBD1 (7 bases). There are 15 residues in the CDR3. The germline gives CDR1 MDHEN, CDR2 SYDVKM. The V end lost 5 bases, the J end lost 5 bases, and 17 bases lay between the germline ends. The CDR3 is CASSPRLDREDTQYF. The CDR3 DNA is TGTGCCAGCAGTCCCCGACTAGACAGGGAAGATACGCAGTATTTT.